The 25 T cell receptor beta chains in this list originate from one sample, sequenced in a study of T cell clonality in common variable immunodeficiency. Some clones are missing from TCRdb's copy, which holds only in-frame ones; the method was immunoSEQ multiplex PCR. The sample is made up of 35,000 to 50,000 clones, none counted only once. The sample taken for sequencing was peripheral blood mononuclear cells. These receptors originate from a person aged 18 to 75 in good health.

The table lists this clone with many counts. The CDR3 end falls 3 residues outside the read, so it is completed with the germline J gene. The chain has TRBV9 and TRBJ2-1, with D uncertain. Deletions cut 0 bases from V and 0 bases from J, with 7 bases between. Germline V gene lookup returns CDR1 SGDLS and CDR2 YYNGEE. The CDR3 covers 15 residues. The CDR3 protein is CASSVVAGSYNEQFF. The CDR3 bases that were read are TGTGCCAGCAGCGTAGTGGCAGGCTCCTACAATGAG.

Note on this clone: The read ends 3 residues shy of where the CDR3 ends; the end is completed using the germline J gene. The chain uses TRBV5-1 and TRBJ2-3; TRBD2 aligns across 16 bases. V dropped 6 bases and J dropped 6; count of bases not matched to a gene: 7. This CDR3 is 16 amino acids long. Germline V gives CDR1 SGHRS, CDR2 YFSETQ. The part of the CDR3 DNA that was read is TGCGCCAGCAACTCCGGGACTAGCGGGAGGGTGGATACG. It encodes CASNSGTSGRVDT. The entire CDR3 sequence reads CASNSGTSGRVDTQYF. Full variable domain (missing parts from reference TRBV5-1 and TRBJ2-3): KAGVTQTPRYLIKTRGQQVTLSCSPISGHRSVSWYQQTPGQGLQFLFEYFSETQRNKGNFPGRFSGRQFSNSRSEMNVSTLELGDSALYLCASNSGTSGRVDTQYFGPGTRLTVL.

This clone was detected a few times. The observed sequence ends 3 residues before the CDR3 terminus, with the missing tail filled in from the germline J gene. The chain carries TRBV19 and TRBJ1-2; D is ambiguous. This CDR3 spans 15 amino acids. Germline CDR1 LNHDA, CDR2 SQIVND (reference sequence). The CDR3 bases that were read are TGTGCCAGTAGCATATCGCTAGCGGGATTCTACGAC. Translating it yields CASSISLAGFYD. The whole CDR3 reads CASSISLAGFYDYTF.

In this sample, this clone turned up many times. The read gets to within 3 residues of the CDR3 end, and the germline J gene fills in the rest. This chain connects TRBV20-1 to TRBJ1-5, with TRBD1 matching 7 bases. CDR1 DFQATT and CDR2 SNEGSKA come from the germline V gene (reference sequence). J gave up 3 bases and V 3 bases, and 5 bases lay outside the gene matches. The length of the CDR3 is 14 residues. CDR3 region: CSASTGTVNQPQHF. The covered CDR3 bases are TGCAGTGCTAGTACCGGGACAGTCAATCAGCCC.

This clone has at least ten counts. The CDR3 extends 3 residues past the end of the read, so its final part is completed from the germline J gene. The rearrangement uses TRBV20-1 and TRBJ2-1; 14 bases map to TRBD2. CDR3 length equals 17 residues. The V and J ends lost 3 bases and 9 bases, in that order; junction bases with no gene match: 13. Germline V CDR1 and CDR2: DFQATT, SNEGSKA (reference sequence). The sequenced CDR3 bases are TGCAGTGCTAGTGGGGGGGTGACTAGCGGGAGGGCAGTTGAG. Encoded protein: CSASGGVTSGRAVE. The CDR3 in its entirety is CSASGGVTSGRAVEQFF.

In regard to this clone: Read coverage stops 3 residues before the CDR3 terminus; the germline J gene supplies the remainder. This chain links TRBV18 with TRBJ1-1; D is unresolved. The germline V gene has CDR1 KGHSH and CDR2 LQKENI. This CDR3 spans 16 amino acids. CDR3: CASSPSRAGGIDEAFF. Incomplete CDR3 DNA: TGTGCCAGCTCACCATCACGGGCGGGAGGTATAGATGAG.

This clone has just a few counts. The read terminates 3 residues ahead of where the CDR3 ends, so the germline J gene completes it. The J gene is TRBJ2-1, the V gene TRBV19; 10 positions match TRBD2. Per the germline V gene, CDR1 is LNHDA and CDR2 is SQIVND (reference sequence). This CDR3 is built from 17 residues. V was clipped by 5 bases and J by 4 bases; unmatched bases: 11. The CDR3: CASSPEPLAGVYNEQFF. The part of the CDR3 DNA that was read is TGTGCCAGTAGTCCCGAACCCCTAGCGGGGGTTTACAATGAG.

This clone has ten or more counts. The read is 3 residues too short to cover the CDR3 end, so that end is filled in from the germline J gene. V and J are TRBV30 and TRBJ1-6; tentative D call: TRBD1 (5 bases). Trimming removed 4 bases from V and 1 base from J, with 8 bases in between. The germline CDR1 and CDR2 sequences are GTSNPN and SVGIG (reference sequence). The CDR3 has 14 residues. CDR3 DNA, as far as it was read: TGTGCCTGGATGGGGGGTTCCTATAATTCACCC. As protein: CAWMGGSYNSP. The whole CDR3 is CAWMGGSYNSPLHF.

This clone was seen ten or more times. Read data end 3 residues before the CDR3 end; the end is taken from the germline J gene. This chain connects TRBV5-1 to TRBJ2-2; 7 bases map to TRBD2. This CDR3 region has 16 residues. V lost 0 bases to trimming and J lost 4 bases; unmatched junction nucleotides: 6. Germline V gene lookup returns CDR1 SGHRS and CDR2 YFSETQ. The sequenced part of the CDR3 DNA is TGCGCCAGCAGCTTGGCCGGGAGGAGGGGCACCGGGGAG. Translating gives CASSLAGRRGTGE. The complete CDR3 reads CASSLAGRRGTGELFF.

This clone was seen more than once but under ten times. The CDR3 is cut off 3 residues early in the read; its end comes from the germline J gene. The V call is TRBV18, the J call TRBJ2-7, with D unresolved. Germline CDR1 KGHSH, CDR2 LQKENI. This CDR3 is built from 14 residues. Between the trimmed V and J ends, which lost 3 bases and 1 base, there was a span of 10 bases. The CDR3 loop reads CASSPDSQSYEQYF. The DNA read from the CDR3 is TGTGCCAGCTCACCCGACTCCCAATCCTACGAG.

About this clone: The CDR3 is cut off 3 residues early in the read; its end comes from the germline J gene. The rearrangement joins TRBV5-1 to TRBJ2-7; 7 bases agree with TRBD1. The junction had 10 bases not matched to a gene; V was cut back by 4 bases and J by 3 bases. This CDR3 has 15 amino acids. CDR1 is SGHRS, CDR2 YFSETQ, per germline. The sequenced part of the CDR3 DNA is TGCGCCAGCAGCCTGATCCCGGGACAGCTCTACGAG. The encoded protein is CASSLIPGQLYE. The entire CDR3 reads CASSLIPGQLYEQYF.

With regard to this clone: Read data end 3 residues before the CDR3 end; the end is taken from the germline J gene. The rearrangement links TRBV2 to TRBJ1-6; TRBD1 might be the D (6 bases). Germline-derived CDR1 and CDR2 are SNHLY and FYNNEI. Trimming stripped 4 bases from V and 5 bases from J, with 12 bases between. The CDR3 is made up of 15 amino acids. The CDR3 bases that were read are TGTGCCAGCAGTGGTGGACAGAGTCATAATTCACCC. Residues: CASSGGQSHNSP. The whole CDR3 protein reads CASSGGQSHNSPLHF.

This clone has a handful of counts. The CDR3 end lies 3 residues beyond the end of the read and is filled in from the germline J gene. V and J are TRBV11-2 and TRBJ2-2, with unresolved D. This CDR3 is built from 14 residues. Germline V gene lookup returns CDR1 SGHAT and CDR2 FQNNGV. CDR3 loop: CASSFGLRANVLFF. The covered CDR3 bases are TGTGCCAGCAGCTTCGGATTAAGGGCCAACGTG.

This clone was recorded at least ten times. The CDR3 loop reads CSAPQGPRENTEAFF. The CDR3 bases that were read are TGCAGTGCGCCACAGGGCCCGCGGGAGAACACTGAA. The V call is TRBV20-1, the J call TRBJ1-1, with D possibly being TRBD1 (6 bases). The CDR3 end falls 3 residues outside the read, so it is completed with the germline J gene. The V and J ends lost 6 bases and 1 base respectively, with 18 bases between them. The CDR3 length is 15 residues. Germline V gene lookup returns CDR1 DFQATT and CDR2 SNEGSKA (reference sequence).

This clone was counted a few times. The CDR3 end falls 3 residues outside the read, so it is completed with the germline J gene. J is TRBJ1-6 and V is TRBV5-3; D uncertain. TRBV5-3 is sorted into the ORF group, with uncertain function. The CDR3 extends over 17 amino acids. The V end was cut by 2 bases, the J end by 7 bases, with 19 bases between. The chain's CDR3 is CARSFLRARPRNSPLHF. The sequenced part of the CDR3 DNA is TGTGCCAGAAGCTTTCTAAGGGCCCGACCCAGGAATTCACCC.

This clone was detected ten times or more. The CDR3 bases that were read are TGTGCCTGGAGTGTACTAGGGTCCTACAATGAG. It yields the protein CAWSVLGSYNE. The whole CDR3 protein reads CAWSVLGSYNEQFF. V is TRBV30 and J is TRBJ2-1, with a tentative D call TRBD2 (5 bases). The read ends 3 residues before the CDR3 terminus; that terminus is restored from the germline J gene. The CDR3 has 14 amino acids. Germline-derived CDR1 and CDR2 are GTSNPN and SVGIG (reference sequence). The germline V and J ends were trimmed by 0 bases and 1 base, with 7 bases remaining between them.

There are a few counts of this clone. The missing CDR3 end, 3 residues past where the read stops, is filled in from the germline J gene. This chain joins TRBV5-1 and TRBJ2-3, with 9 bases lining up with TRBD1. Unmatched junction bases numbered 5, after V lost 4 bases and J lost 2 bases. The CDR3 contains 15 residues. Germline V CDR1 and CDR2: SGHRS, YFSETQ. The part of the CDR3 DNA that was read is TGCGCCAGCAGCACCCTACAGGGGGCCACAGATACG. Translation gives CASSTLQGATDT. The entire CDR3 sequence reads CASSTLQGATDTQYF.

This clone was counted between two and nine times. One base away lies a much larger clone, so this may be a sequencing read error. The read terminates 3 residues before the CDR3 end, so the remaining end is supplied by the germline J gene. The chain employs TRBV18 and TRBJ2-2, with 10 nucleotides matching TRBD1. The CDR3 extends over 15 amino acids. The germline gives CDR1 KGHSH, CDR2 LQKENI. Partial CDR3 DNA: TGTGCCAGCTCACCACGGACAGGGGGGGAAGGAAAG. Its translation: CASSPRTGGEGK. The CDR3 in full is CASSPRTGGEGKLFF.

This clone came up many times. Read sequence stops 3 residues before the CDR3 end, and the germline J gene provides the missing end. V and J are TRBV7-6 and TRBJ2-2; 13 bases fit TRBD2. The V gene's germline CDR1 is SGHVS and CDR2 FNYEAQ. This CDR3 spans 18 amino acids. The trim removed 5 bases at V and 3 bases at J, leaving 9 bases unmatched. This CDR3 is CASSLGLAGASDTGELFF. The sequenced CDR3 bases are TGTGCCAGCAGCCTCGGACTAGCGGGAGCTAGCGACACCGGGGAG.

This clone came up many times. Coverage ceases 3 residues before the CDR3 finishes, and the germline J gene fills in the end. The V call is TRBV20-1, the J call TRBJ1-2, with D possibly TRBD1 on 5 matching bases. CDR1 DFQATT and CDR2 SNEGSKA come from the germline V gene (reference sequence). CDR3 length: 15 amino acids. CDR3: CSAREGEGNSYDYTF. The covered CDR3 bases are TGCAGTGCTAGAGAAGGGGAAGGGAACTCCTACGAC.

In this sample, this clone turned up many times. The CDR3 end falls 3 residues outside the read, so it is completed with the germline J gene. This chain links TRBV20-1 with TRBJ2-1; 11 bases are shared with TRBD2. V shed 4 bases and J 1 base; nucleotides not matched to a gene: 9. Per germline, CDR1 DFQATT and CDR2 SNEGSKA (reference sequence). The CDR3 has 17 residues. This CDR3 is CSATGTSGLMSYNEQFF. The part of the CDR3 DNA that was read is TGCAGTGCTACCGGGACTAGCGGACTAATGTCCTACAATGAG.

Regarding this clone: From the germline J gene comes the end of the CDR3, since the read stops 3 residues before it. The genes are TRBV7-2 and TRBJ1-2; 8 bases map to TRBD1. CDR3 length: 13 amino acids. The germline gives CDR1 SGHTA, CDR2 FQGNSA. The covered CDR3 bases are TGTGCCAGCCGGATTGGACAGGGCAATGAC. Amino acids: CASRIGQGND. The entire CDR3 sequence reads CASRIGQGNDYTF.

This clone was observed at least ten times. The read ends 3 residues shy of where the CDR3 ends; the end is completed using the germline J gene. The chain recombines TRBV20-1 with TRBJ2-1; D uncertain. CDR1 is DFQATT and CDR2 is SNEGSKA in the germline V gene (reference sequence). The CDR3 totals 12 residues. The V gene lost 8 bases and the J gene lost 5 bases, with 13 bases spanning the gap. The CDR3 sequence is CSFDDFDNEQFF. Partial CDR3 DNA: TGCAGTTTCGATGACTTCGACAATGAG.

This clone was detected many times. The read is 3 residues too short to cover the CDR3 end, so that end is filled in from the germline J gene. The rearrangement links TRBV20-1 to TRBJ2-1; 12 positions match TRBD2. Germline assignment: CDR1 DFQATT and CDR2 SNEGSKA (reference sequence). The CDR3 consists of 13 residues. J gave up 9 bases and V 7 bases, and 7 bases lay outside the gene matches. The CDR3: CSDRLAGEGEQFF. CDR3 DNA (partial): TGCAGTGACAGACTAGCGGGAGAGGGTGAG.

This clone was observed at least ten times. The DNA read from the CDR3 is TGTGCCAGCTCACCTTACAGGGAAACTGAA. Its translation is CASSPYRETE. The complete CDR3 reads CASSPYRETEAFF. The chain recombines TRBV18 with TRBJ1-1, with D possibly TRBD1 on 6 matching bases. The read terminates 3 residues ahead of where the CDR3 ends, so the germline J gene completes it. CDR3 length equals 13 residues. Germline V lookup: CDR1 KGHSH, CDR2 LQKENI. Between the trimmed V and J ends, which lost 3 bases and 5 bases, there was a span of 10 bases.